In its sample, the clone carrying this T cell receptor (beta chain) was seen many times. The target antigen is unknown. The gene names given are mouse names. The CDR3 end is not reached by the read, which stops 4 residues before it; the germline J gene fills it in. RNA extraction and reverse transcription yielded cDNA as sequencing template. Method: immunoSEQ multiplex PCR; TCRdb's copy keeps in-frame clones and lacks some. The table lists around 110,000 clones, with no singletons. From germline, CDR1 is NNHDY and CDR2 SYVADS. The length of the CDR3 is 15 residues. The trim removed 6 bases at V and 3 bases at J, leaving 10 bases unmatched. The data were obtained in a study of CD8+ T cells in alopecia areata. General study points: Scalp sequencing captures resident alphabeta T cells of normal skin too. TCR sharing was clearer in mice than between patients, perhaps partly owing to patient HLA diversity.

Sequenced input: lesional skin. The sequence came from a C3H/HeJ mouse with alopecia areata. The MHC haplotype of the strain is H2-k. The gene calls are TRBV13-3 and TRBJ2-3; 7 nucleotides agree with TRBD1. CDR3 bases read: TGTGCCAGCAAAACGACAGGGTTTGGGGCAGAA. Translating it yields CASKTTGFGAE. The whole CDR3 sequence is CASKTTGFGAETLYF.